Here is one TCR beta chain with its context. Its specificity is not known. The CDR3 loop spans 17 amino acids. Germline CDR1 reads SGHAT; CDR2 reads FQNNGV. Trimming cost V 1 base and J 5 bases, with 17 bases left between them. The sample belongs to a study of T cell responses to AZD1222 COVID-19 vaccine. Regarding the study as a whole: Scientists sampled the repertoires only once the peak T cell response had passed. Only a handful of AZD1222 recipients tested seropositive at baseline.

Generated by immunoSEQ multiplex PCR, the TCRdb table keeps only in-frame clones and is missing some. Of about 120,000 clones listed, approximately 85% are singletons. This chain uses TRBV11-2 with TRBJ2-2; D is undetermined. This specimen consisted of peripheral blood, obtained on day 0 of MenACWY control vaccination. The source is an adult in good health. The CDR3 DNA reads as TGTGCCAGCAGCTTAGGAGTGGCAGCCGCGAGAACCGGGGAGCTGTTTTTT. This codes for CASSLGVAAARTGELFF. The full variable domain, rest sourced from reference TRBV11-2 and TRBJ2-2, is EAGVAQSPRYKIIEKRQSVAFWCNPISGHATLYWYQQILGQGPKLLIQFQNNGVVDDSQLPKDRFSAERLKGVDSTLKIQPAKLEDSAVYLCASSLGVAAARTGELFFGEGSRLTVL.